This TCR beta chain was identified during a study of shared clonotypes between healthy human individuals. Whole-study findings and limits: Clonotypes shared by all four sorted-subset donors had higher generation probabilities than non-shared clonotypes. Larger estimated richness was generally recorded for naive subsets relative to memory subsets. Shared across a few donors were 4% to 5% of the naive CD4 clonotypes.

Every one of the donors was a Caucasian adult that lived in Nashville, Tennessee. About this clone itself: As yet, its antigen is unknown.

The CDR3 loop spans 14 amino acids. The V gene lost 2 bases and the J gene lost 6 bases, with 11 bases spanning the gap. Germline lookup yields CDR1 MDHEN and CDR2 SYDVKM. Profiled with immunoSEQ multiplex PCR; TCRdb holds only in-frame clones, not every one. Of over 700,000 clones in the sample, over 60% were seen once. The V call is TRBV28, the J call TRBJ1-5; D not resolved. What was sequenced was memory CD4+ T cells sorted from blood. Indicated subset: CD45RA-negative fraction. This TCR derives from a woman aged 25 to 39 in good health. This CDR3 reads CASSLQVVGQPQHF. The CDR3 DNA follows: TGTGCCAGCAGTTTACAAGTCGTCGGTCAGCCCCAGCATTTT.